The 17 T cell receptor beta chains in this list originate from one sample, sequenced in a study of T cell responses to AZD1222 COVID-19 vaccine. Sequencing was performed with immunoSEQ multiplex PCR; in TCRdb, only in-frame clones are kept and a portion is missing. The sample consists of 100,000 to 150,000 clones, 70% to 90% of them appearing once. Sequencing was performed on peripheral blood, taken 28 days after the second dose of the MenACWY control vaccine. The receptors shown here come from an adult who received the MenACWY meningococcal vaccine as a control.

This CDR3 is CASSRTGGRSYNEQFF. The CDR3 nucleotides are TGTGCCAGTAGTCGCACAGGGGGCAGGTCCTACAATGAGCAGTTCTTC. The V gene is TRBV19, the J gene TRBJ2-1, with 9 bases fitting TRBD1. V lost 5 bases, J lost 1 base, and 6 bases stayed unmatched. CDR3 length equals 16 residues. CDR1 and CDR2 from the germline V gene are LNHDA and SQIVND (reference sequence).

This clone is judged medium-sized. The chain combines TRBV27 with TRBJ1-5; 9 bases line up with TRBD1. With V trimmed by 5 bases and J by 7 bases, 6 bases remained unmatched. Germline V lookup: CDR1 MNHEY, CDR2 SMNVEV (reference sequence). The CDR3 length is 14 residues. CDR3 sequence: CASSLGTGYQPQHF. CDR3 bases: TGTGCCAGCAGTCTCGGGACAGGGTACCAGCCCCAGCATTTT.

This rearrangement joins TRBV5-1 to TRBJ1-5; D uncertain. The ends were cut back, 0 bases at V and 2 bases at J, with 3 bases in the middle. This CDR3 is 13 amino acids long. CDR1 SGHRS and CDR2 YFSETQ come from the germline V gene. CDR3 DNA: TGCGCCAGCAGCTTGGATGGCAATCAGCCCCAGCATTTT. As protein: CASSLDGNQPQHF.

The rearrangement links TRBV14 to TRBJ2-1; 9 positions agree with TRBD1. CDR1 and CDR2 (germline): SGHDN, FVKESK. There are 19 residues in the CDR3. The V segment lost 0 bases and the J segment 3 bases; nucleotides outside the gene matches: 12. CDR3 loop: CASSQDRWDRVTIYNEQFF. DNA for the CDR3: TGTGCCAGCAGCCAAGATAGATGGGACAGGGTGACCATCTACAATGAGCAGTTCTTC.

The genes are TRBV2 and TRBJ1-4, with 8 bases identical to TRBD1. Germline V gives CDR1 SNHLY, CDR2 FYNNEI. With V trimmed by 10 bases and J by 6 bases, 7 bases remained unmatched. CDR3 length equals 13 residues. The CDR3 nucleotides are TGTGCCACCTACAGGGGGGACTATGAAAAACTGTTTTTT. It yields the protein CATYRGDYEKLFF.

This clone was recorded only once. The chain joins TRBV7-3 to TRBJ2-5, with D hard to call. Trimming removed 5 bases at V and 0 bases at J, with 7 bases between. The germline CDR1 and CDR2 sequences are SGHTA and FQGTGA. This CDR3 has 13 amino acids. In DNA, the CDR3 is TGTGCCAGCAGCCAAGGGAACCAAGAGACCCAGTACTTC. Translating it yields CASSQGNQETQYF.

The CDR3 sequence is CASSQGGNEETQYF. The CDR3 DNA follows: TGCGCCAGCAGCCAAGGGGGTAATGAGGAGACCCAGTACTTC. The chain uses TRBV4-1 and TRBJ2-5; D is uncertain. Germline lookup yields CDR1 MGHRA and CDR2 YSYEKL. The CDR3 is 14 amino acids. With 1 base removed from V and 5 bases from J, the gap between germline ends came to 11 bases.

The table lists this clone with a few counts. Here the CDR3 reads CASSRGGYEQYV. The CDR3 bases are TGTGCCAGCAGCCGGGGGGGCTACGAGCAGTACGTC. The rearrangement links TRBV3-1 (or the pseudogene TRBV3-2) to TRBJ2-7, with TRBD2 matching 7 bases. CDR3 length equals 12 residues. Looked up from germline, CDR1 is LGHDT and CDR2 is YNNKEL (reference sequence). V trimming: 4 bases; J trimming: 3 bases; junction bases outside the gene matches: 0.

The chain recombines TRBV27 with TRBJ1-1, with no clear D. Germline loops: CDR1 MNHEY, CDR2 SMNVEV (reference sequence). V lost 8 bases, J lost 0 bases, and 16 bases lay in between. The CDR3 totals 15 residues. The CDR3 here is CASSRHPKLNTEAFF. As DNA, the CDR3 is TGTGCCAGCTCGAGGCACCCAAAGCTGAACACTGAAGCTTTCTTT.

The chain is built from TRBV2 and TRBJ1-4; tentatively, D is TRBD1 (5 bases). Per germline, CDR1 SNHLY and CDR2 FYNNEI. The CDR3 runs to 12 residues. Trimming removed 10 bases from V and 11 bases from J, with 17 bases in between. CDR3 region: CATRLNGGKLFF. Written as DNA, the CDR3 is TGTGCCACCAGACTCAATGGGGGGAAACTGTTTTTT.

The J gene is TRBJ2-3, the V gene TRBV29-1, with 8 bases fitting TRBD1. From germline, CDR1 is SQVTM and CDR2 ANQGSEA. The CDR3 covers 15 residues. With 8 bases clipped from V and 3 bases from J, the junction kept 13 bases outside the gene matches. CDR3 in amino acids: CSHGSIQGATDTQYF. The CDR3 region has the DNA TGCAGCCACGGTTCGATCCAGGGGGCTACAGATACGCAGTATTTT.

This sequence joins TRBV27 and TRBJ1-6, with D uncertain. This CDR3 has 13 residues. The germline CDR1 and CDR2 sequences are MNHEY and SMNVEV (reference sequence). V was clipped by 3 bases and J by 7 bases, with 7 bases between them. CDR3 loop: CASSFSRNSPLHF. The CDR3 nucleotides read TGTGCCAGCAGTTTCAGTCGGAATTCACCCCTCCACTTT.

The table lists this clone with a few counts. Different DNA sequences within this sample yield the same CDR3. This chain connects TRBV7-2 to TRBJ1-2; possibly TRBD1 for D (6 bases). The CDR3 runs to 13 residues. Trimming shortened V by 5 bases and J by 5 bases, and 12 bases separated the two germline ends. Germline CDR1 reads SGHTA; CDR2 reads FQGNSA. CDR3 sequence: CASSLTGAYGYTF. The CDR3 nucleotides are TGTGCCAGCAGCCTAACGGGGGCGTATGGCTACACCTTC.

The chain has TRBV19 and TRBJ2-7; a weak D match, TRBD1 (5 bases). The CDR3 is 12 residues long. Trimming took 4 bases from V and 7 from J, leaving 11 bases between them. Germline V gene data show CDR1 as LNHDA and CDR2 as SQIVND (reference sequence). CDR3 nucleotides: TGTGCCAGTAGTAATGGGGCTGGGGAGCAGTACGTC. The encoded protein is CASSNGAGEQYV.

This clone was seen only once. This chain uses TRBV19 with TRBJ1-2; 8 nucleotides line up with TRBD1. The CDR3 totals 15 residues. V trimming: 8 bases; J trimming: 2 bases; junction bases outside the gene matches: 10. Germline CDR1 is LNHDA and CDR2 is SQIVND (reference sequence). The CDR3 nucleotides are TGTGCCAGTGGGGCAGGGGACAGGAGGAACTATGGCTACACCTTC. This sequence encodes CASGAGDRRNYGYTF. Full variable domain (outside the CDR3, taken from reference TRBV19 and TRBJ1-2): DGGITQSPKYLFRKEGQNVTLSCEQNLNHDAMYWYRQDPGQGLRLIYYSQIVNDFQKGDIAEGYSVSREKKESFPLTVTSAQKNPTAFYLCASGAGDRRNYGYTFGSGTRLTVV.

The CDR3 spells CASKPVASQETQYF. The CDR3 nucleotides read TGTGCCAGCAAACCGGTGGCTAGCCAAGAGACCCAGTACTTC. The V and J genes are TRBV28 and TRBJ2-5; no clear D. The CDR3 length is 14 residues. V lost 7 bases, J lost 1 base, and 13 bases lay in between. Germline loops: CDR1 MDHEN, CDR2 SYDVKM.

V is TRBV6-5 and J is TRBJ1-2; D is undetermined. This CDR3 contains 14 residues. The germline V gene has CDR1 MNHEY and CDR2 SVGAGI. Trimming took 4 bases from V and 5 from J, leaving 14 bases between them. In DNA, the CDR3 is TGTGCCAGCAGTTCCCAAGGACGGGAATATGGCTACACCTTC. Amino acids: CASSSQGREYGYTF.